A selection of T cell receptor beta chains follows, all from one sample in a study of CD8+CD57+ T cells in acquired aplastic anemia. TCRdb re-called the reads through MiXCR, storing one row per CDR3 protein. The profile shows more than 150,000 distinct CDR3 sequences, 40% to 50% of them singletons. The sample consisted of sorted CD4+, CD8+, or CD8+CD57+ T cells (not recorded which) from PBMCs. All receptors come from a human donor in good health. CDR3s include the opening cysteine and the closing phenylalanine or tryptophan. The D gene is left open where the match is weak. Some rows have no size entry. The others give once, few or many, or a class for an expanded clone.

abundance: many; d_gene: NA; v_gene: TRBV7-2; j_gene: TRBJ1-2; CDR3aa: CASSLASTGYGYTF; CDR3nt: TGTGCCAGCAGCTTAGCGAGTACCGGGTATGGCTACACCTTC
abundance: many; d_gene: TRBD1; v_gene: TRBV7-9; j_gene: TRBJ2-3; CDR3aa: CASSLGQGAGTDTQYF; CDR3nt: TGTGCCAGCAGCTTAGGACAGGGGGCAGGGACAGATACGCAGTATTTT
abundance: once; d_gene: NA; v_gene: TRBV15; j_gene: TRBJ1-2; CDR3aa: CATSRDTGVGGYTF; CDR3nt: TGTGCCACCAGCAGAGATACGGGGGTTGGTGGCTACACCTTC
abundance: NA; d_gene: NA; v_gene: TRBV24-1; j_gene: TRBJ1-2; CDR3aa: CATSDPSGGVNYGYTF; CDR3nt: TGTGCCACCAGTGATCCTTCGGGAGGGGTAAACTATGGCTACACCTTC
abundance: many; d_gene: TRBD2; v_gene: TRBV10-3; j_gene: TRBJ2-1; CDR3aa: CAISNLAGVYINEQFF; CDR3nt: TGTGCCATCAGTAACCTAGCGGGAGTTTATATAAATGAGCAGTTCTTC
abundance: NA; d_gene: NA; v_gene: TRBV19; j_gene: TRBJ1-4; CDR3aa: CAGSVVRSEKLFF; CDR3nt: TGTGCCGGTAGTGTAGTTCGTTCGGAAAAACTGTTTTTT
abundance: few; d_gene: TRBD1; v_gene: TRBV19; j_gene: TRBJ1-2; CDR3aa: CASSSQGAGYGYTF; CDR3nt: TGTGCCAGTAGTAGCCAGGGGGCAGGCTATGGCTACACCTTC
abundance: NA; d_gene: TRBD1; v_gene: TRBV15; j_gene: TRBJ1-1; CDR3aa: CATSGEARGTEAFF; CDR3nt: TGTGCCACAAGCGGAGAGGCCAGGGGGACTGAAGCTTTCTTT
abundance: many; d_gene: NA; v_gene: TRBV20-1; j_gene: TRBJ2-1; CDR3aa: CSARVRGGRSYNEQFF; CDR3nt: TGCAGTGCTAGAGTAAGGGGCGGGCGGTCCTACAATGAGCAGTTCTTC
abundance: many; d_gene: NA; v_gene: TRBV2; j_gene: TRBJ2-7; CDR3aa: CASSDPDRSEGEQYF; CDR3nt: TGTGCCAGCAGTGACCCCGACAGGAGTGAGGGGGAGCAGTACTTC
abundance: many; d_gene: NA; v_gene: TRBV24-1; j_gene: TRBJ2-3; CDR3aa: CATRAAVGWTADTQYF; CDR3nt: TGTGCCACCAGAGCCGCGGTAGGTTGGACCGCAGATACGCAGTATTTT
abundance: few; d_gene: TRBD1; v_gene: TRBV24-1; j_gene: TRBJ2-7; CDR3aa: CATSDSGQGVHEQYF; CDR3nt: TGTGCCACCAGTGATTCGGGACAGGGGGTACACGAGCAGTACTTC
abundance: many; d_gene: NA; v_gene: TRBV6-2/TRBV6-3; j_gene: TRBJ2-5; CDR3aa: CASSRTRKQETQYF; CDR3nt: TGTGCCAGCAGTCGGACAAGAAAACAAGAGACCCAGTACTTC
abundance: few; d_gene: NA; v_gene: TRBV19; j_gene: TRBJ2-1; CDR3aa: CASSIGTAPFNEQFF; CDR3nt: TGTGCCAGTAGTATAGGGACAGCTCCCTTCAATGAGCAGTTCTTC
abundance: many; d_gene: TRBD2; v_gene: TRBV7-9; j_gene: TRBJ2-3; CDR3aa: CASTPAGGTDTQYF; CDR3nt: TGTGCCAGCACCCCGGCGGGGGGCACAGATACGCAGTATTTT
abundance: many; d_gene: TRBD1; v_gene: TRBV6-1; j_gene: TRBJ2-7; CDR3aa: CASSGTGALPSYEQYF; CDR3nt: TGTGCCAGCTCCGGGACAGGGGCCCTTCCATCCTACGAGCAGTACTTC
abundance: NA; d_gene: NA; v_gene: TRBV20-1; j_gene: TRBJ2-3; CDR3aa: CSPGLSTDTQYF; CDR3nt: TGCAGCCCAGGACTGAGCACAGATACGCAGTATTTT
abundance: many; d_gene: NA; v_gene: TRBV19; j_gene: TRBJ1-3; CDR3aa: CASSIRRDSGNTIYF; CDR3nt: TGTGCCAGTAGTATCCGAAGGGACTCTGGAAACACCATATATTTT
abundance: many; d_gene: NA; v_gene: TRBV12-3/TRBV12-4; j_gene: TRBJ1-1; CDR3aa: CASSSLGGAPNTEAFF; CDR3nt: TGTGCCAGCAGTTCACTCGGGGGGGCTCCGAACACTGAAGCTTTCTTT
abundance: NA; d_gene: NA; v_gene: TRBV15; j_gene: TRBJ2-1; CDR3aa: CATSREGSSNEQFF; CDR3nt: TGTGCCACCAGCAGAGAAGGCAGCTCCAATGAGCAGTTCTTC
abundance: many; d_gene: NA; v_gene: TRBV5-6; j_gene: TRBJ2-7; CDR3aa: CASSLRPSSYEQYF; CDR3nt: TGTGCCAGCAGCTTGAGGCCAAGCTCCTACGAGCAGTACTTC
abundance: many; d_gene: TRBD1; v_gene: TRBV7-9; j_gene: TRBJ1-3; CDR3aa: CASSLQGATGNTIYF; CDR3nt: TGTGCCAGCAGCTTACAGGGGGCCACTGGAAACACCATATATTTT
abundance: NA; d_gene: NA; v_gene: TRBV7-6; j_gene: TRBJ1-2; CDR3aa: CASSLGGGVHGYTF; CDR3nt: TGTGCCAGCAGCTTAGGGGGAGGGGTGCATGGCTACACCTTC
abundance: NA; d_gene: NA; v_gene: TRBV25-1; j_gene: TRBJ2-2; CDR3aa: CASRDMRRGELFF; CDR3nt: TGTGCCAGCAGGGACATGCGGAGAGGGGAGCTGTTTTTT
abundance: NA; d_gene: NA; v_gene: TRBV7-3; j_gene: TRBJ2-7; CDR3aa: CASSRGRGYEQYF; CDR3nt: TGTGCCAGCAGCAGGGGTAGGGGCTACGAGCAGTACTTC
abundance: NA; d_gene: NA; v_gene: TRBV30; j_gene: TRBJ1-6; CDR3aa: CAWSLQYSPLHF; CDR3nt: TGTGCCTGGAGTCTACAGTATTCACCCCTCCACTTT
abundance: NA; d_gene: NA; v_gene: TRBV10-3; j_gene: TRBJ2-3; CDR3aa: CASRDDTDTQYF; CDR3nt: TGTGCCAGCAGGGATGACACAGATACGCAGTATTTT
abundance: NA; d_gene: NA; v_gene: TRBV7-3; j_gene: TRBJ1-2; CDR3aa: CASSLQHNYGYTF; CDR3nt: TGTGCCAGCAGCCTACAGCATAACTATGGCTACACCTTC
abundance: NA; d_gene: NA; v_gene: TRBV20-1; j_gene: TRBJ1-5; CDR3aa: CSARDLGFNQPQHF; CDR3nt: TGCAGTGCTAGAGATTTGGGATTCAATCAGCCCCAGCATTTT
abundance: many; d_gene: NA; v_gene: TRBV6-1; j_gene: TRBJ2-5; CDR3aa: CASGMRGATAQYF; CDR3nt: TGTGCCAGCGGAATGAGGGGTGCCACGGCCCAGTACTTC
abundance: once; d_gene: NA; v_gene: TRBV7-8; j_gene: TRBJ2-7; CDR3aa: CASSPTIYEQYF; CDR3nt: TGTGCCAGCAGCCCAACTATCTACGAGCAGTACTTC
abundance: many; d_gene: NA; v_gene: TRBV2; j_gene: TRBJ2-3; CDR3aa: CASSWGRTNTDTQYF; CDR3nt: TGTGCCAGCAGCTGGGGCCGCACCAACACAGATACGCAGTATTTT
abundance: NA; d_gene: NA; v_gene: TRBV20-1; j_gene: TRBJ1-2; CDR3aa: CSARDLRGANYGYTF; CDR3nt: TGCAGTGCTAGAGATCTAAGGGGGGCTAACTATGGCTACACCTTC
abundance: many; d_gene: NA; v_gene: TRBV20-1; j_gene: TRBJ2-2; CDR3aa: CSARDPGGSGELFF; CDR3nt: TGCAGTGCTAGAGACCCAGGGGGGTCCGGGGAGCTGTTTTTT
abundance: many; d_gene: NA; v_gene: TRBV20-1; j_gene: TRBJ1-3; CDR3aa: CSAPDTASGNTIYF; CDR3nt: TGCAGTGCCCCGGATACGGCCTCTGGAAACACCATATATTTT
abundance: once; d_gene: NA; v_gene: TRBV5-1; j_gene: TRBJ1-1; CDR3aa: CASRLALNTEAFF; CDR3nt: TGCGCCAGCAGATTGGCGCTAAACACTGAAGCTTTCTTT
abundance: many; d_gene: NA; v_gene: TRBV11-2; j_gene: TRBJ1-3; CDR3aa: CASSPDRNGNTIYF; CDR3nt: TGTGCCAGCAGCCCCGACAGGAACGGAAACACCATATATTTT
abundance: NA; d_gene: NA; v_gene: TRBV12-3/TRBV12-4; j_gene: TRBJ2-7; CDR3aa: CASSRDGVGEQYF; CDR3nt: TGTGCCAGCAGCAGGGACGGGGTAGGCGAGCAGTACTTC
abundance: few; d_gene: TRBD1; v_gene: TRBV12-3/TRBV12-4; j_gene: TRBJ2-6; CDR3aa: CASSLFDSDRGSGANVLTF; CDR3nt: TGTGCCAGCAGTTTATTTGATTCGGACAGGGGCTCTGGGGCCAACGTCCTGACTTTC
abundance: NA; d_gene: NA; v_gene: TRBV6-1; j_gene: TRBJ2-4; CDR3aa: CASSGLTRALNIQYF; CDR3nt: TGTGCCAGCAGTGGCCTGACTAGAGCTCTAAACATTCAGTACTTC
abundance: NA; d_gene: TRBD1; v_gene: TRBV24-1; j_gene: TRBJ2-2; CDR3aa: CATSDLRQGDTGELFF; CDR3nt: TGTGCCACCAGTGATTTGCGACAGGGGGACACCGGGGAGCTGTTTTTT
abundance: many; d_gene: NA; v_gene: TRBV10-3; j_gene: TRBJ2-2; CDR3aa: CAISELLESGELFF; CDR3nt: TGTGCCATCAGTGAGCTCCTAGAATCCGGGGAGCTGTTTTTT
abundance: NA; d_gene: NA; v_gene: TRBV7-2; j_gene: TRBJ2-3; CDR3aa: CASRRLGADTQYF; CDR3nt: TGTGCCAGCAGACGACTGGGGGCAGATACGCAGTATTTT
abundance: NA; d_gene: TRBD1; v_gene: TRBV5-6; j_gene: TRBJ1-6; CDR3aa: CASSAETGTAPLHF; CDR3nt: TGTGCCAGCAGCGCCGAGACAGGGACGGCACCCCTCCACTTT
abundance: many; d_gene: TRBD2; v_gene: TRBV20-1; j_gene: TRBJ2-7; CDR3aa: CSATSGSIHEQYF; CDR3nt: TGCAGTGCTACTAGCGGGAGTATACACGAGCAGTACTTC
abundance: NA; d_gene: NA; v_gene: TRBV7-8; j_gene: TRBJ2-7; CDR3aa: CASRDRTYEQYF; CDR3nt: TGTGCCAGCAGGGACAGAACCTACGAGCAGTACTTC
abundance: NA; d_gene: NA; v_gene: TRBV11-1; j_gene: TRBJ2-3; CDR3aa: CASSLAAVTRTDTQYF; CDR3nt: TGTGCCAGCAGCTTAGCGGCCGTAACCCGCACAGATACGCAGTATTTT
abundance: once; d_gene: TRBD1; v_gene: TRBV2; j_gene: TRBJ1-1; CDR3aa: CASSEVGQGGAFF; CDR3nt: TGTGCCAGCAGTGAAGTAGGGCAGGGGGGAGCTTTCTTT